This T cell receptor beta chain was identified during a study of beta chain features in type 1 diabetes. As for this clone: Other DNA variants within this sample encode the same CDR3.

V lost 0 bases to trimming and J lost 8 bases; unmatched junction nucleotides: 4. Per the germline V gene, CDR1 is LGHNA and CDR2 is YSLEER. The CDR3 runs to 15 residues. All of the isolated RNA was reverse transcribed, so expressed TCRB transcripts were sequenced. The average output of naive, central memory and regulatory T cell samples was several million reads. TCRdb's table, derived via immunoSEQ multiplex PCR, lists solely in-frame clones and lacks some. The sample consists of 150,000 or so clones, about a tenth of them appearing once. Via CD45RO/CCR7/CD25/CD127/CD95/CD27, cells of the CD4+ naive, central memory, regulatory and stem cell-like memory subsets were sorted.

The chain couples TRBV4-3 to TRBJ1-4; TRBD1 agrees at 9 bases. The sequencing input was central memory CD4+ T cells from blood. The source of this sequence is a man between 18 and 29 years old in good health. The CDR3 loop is CASSQEGQGNEKLFF. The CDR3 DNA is TGCGCCAGCAGCCAAGAAGGACAGGGGAACGAAAAACTGTTTTTT.